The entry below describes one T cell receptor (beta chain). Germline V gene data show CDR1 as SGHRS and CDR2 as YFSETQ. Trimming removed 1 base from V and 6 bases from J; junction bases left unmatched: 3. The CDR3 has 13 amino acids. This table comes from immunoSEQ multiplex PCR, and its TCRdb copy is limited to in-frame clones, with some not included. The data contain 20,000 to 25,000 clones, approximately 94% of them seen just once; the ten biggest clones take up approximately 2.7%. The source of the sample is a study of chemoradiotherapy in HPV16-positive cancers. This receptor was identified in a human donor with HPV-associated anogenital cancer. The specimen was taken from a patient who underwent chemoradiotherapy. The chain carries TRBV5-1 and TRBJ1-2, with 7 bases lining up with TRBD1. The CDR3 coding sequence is TGCGCCAGCAGCTTGCAAGGGGGCGATGGCTACACCTTC. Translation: CASSLQGGDGYTF.